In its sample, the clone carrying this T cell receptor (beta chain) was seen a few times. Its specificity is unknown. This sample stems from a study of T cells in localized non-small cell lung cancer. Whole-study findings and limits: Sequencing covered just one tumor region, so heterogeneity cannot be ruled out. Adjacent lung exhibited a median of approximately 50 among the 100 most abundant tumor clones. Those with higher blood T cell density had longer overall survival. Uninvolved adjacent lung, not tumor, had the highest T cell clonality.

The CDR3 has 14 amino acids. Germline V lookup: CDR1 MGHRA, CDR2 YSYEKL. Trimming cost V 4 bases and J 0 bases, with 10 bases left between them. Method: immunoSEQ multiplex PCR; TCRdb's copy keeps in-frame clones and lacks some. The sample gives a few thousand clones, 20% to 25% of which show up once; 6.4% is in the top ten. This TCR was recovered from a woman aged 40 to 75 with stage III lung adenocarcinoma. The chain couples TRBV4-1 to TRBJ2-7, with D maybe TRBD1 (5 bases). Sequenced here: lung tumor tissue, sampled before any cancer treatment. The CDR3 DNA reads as TGCGCCAGCAGCCGGTCGACAGACTCCTACGAGCAGTACTTC. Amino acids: CASSRSTDSYEQYF.